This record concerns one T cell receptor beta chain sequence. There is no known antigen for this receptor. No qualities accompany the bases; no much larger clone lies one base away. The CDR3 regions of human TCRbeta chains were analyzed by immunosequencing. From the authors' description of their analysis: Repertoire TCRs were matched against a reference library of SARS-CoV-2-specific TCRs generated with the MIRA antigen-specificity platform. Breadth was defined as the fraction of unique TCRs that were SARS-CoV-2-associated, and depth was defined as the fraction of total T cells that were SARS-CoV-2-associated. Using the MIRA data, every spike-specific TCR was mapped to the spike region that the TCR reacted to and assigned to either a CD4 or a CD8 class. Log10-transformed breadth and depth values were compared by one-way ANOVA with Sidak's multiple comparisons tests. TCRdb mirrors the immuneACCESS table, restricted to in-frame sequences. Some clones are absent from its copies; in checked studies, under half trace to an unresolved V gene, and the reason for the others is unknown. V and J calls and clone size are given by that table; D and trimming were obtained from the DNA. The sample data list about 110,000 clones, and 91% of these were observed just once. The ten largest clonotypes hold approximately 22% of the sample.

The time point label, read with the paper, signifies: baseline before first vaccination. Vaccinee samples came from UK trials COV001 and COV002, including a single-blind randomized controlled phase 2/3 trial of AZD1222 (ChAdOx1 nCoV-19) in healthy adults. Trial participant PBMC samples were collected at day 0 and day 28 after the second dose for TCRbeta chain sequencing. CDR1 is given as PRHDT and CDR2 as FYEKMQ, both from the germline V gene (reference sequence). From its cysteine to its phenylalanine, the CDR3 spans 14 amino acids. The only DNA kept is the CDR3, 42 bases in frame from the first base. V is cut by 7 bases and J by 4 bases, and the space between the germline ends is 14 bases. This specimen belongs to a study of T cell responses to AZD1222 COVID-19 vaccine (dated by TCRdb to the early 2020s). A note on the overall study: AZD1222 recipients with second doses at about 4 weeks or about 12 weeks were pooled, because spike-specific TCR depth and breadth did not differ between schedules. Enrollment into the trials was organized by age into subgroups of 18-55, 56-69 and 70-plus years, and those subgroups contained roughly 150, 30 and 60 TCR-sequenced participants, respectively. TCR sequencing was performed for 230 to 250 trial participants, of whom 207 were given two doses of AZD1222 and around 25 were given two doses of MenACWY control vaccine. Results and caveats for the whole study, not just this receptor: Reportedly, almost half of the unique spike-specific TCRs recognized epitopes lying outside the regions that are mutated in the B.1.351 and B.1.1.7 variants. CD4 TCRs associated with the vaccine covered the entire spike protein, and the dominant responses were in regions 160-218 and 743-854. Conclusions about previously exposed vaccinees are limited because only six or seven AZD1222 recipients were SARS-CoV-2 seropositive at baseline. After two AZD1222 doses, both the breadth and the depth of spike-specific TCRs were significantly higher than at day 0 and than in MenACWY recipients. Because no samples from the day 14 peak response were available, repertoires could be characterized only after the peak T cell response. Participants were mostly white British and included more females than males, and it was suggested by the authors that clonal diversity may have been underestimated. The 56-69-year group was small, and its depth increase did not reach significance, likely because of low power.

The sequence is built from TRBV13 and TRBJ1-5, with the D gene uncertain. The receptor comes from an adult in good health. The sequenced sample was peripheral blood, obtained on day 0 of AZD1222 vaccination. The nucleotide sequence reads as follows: TGTGCCAGCACCCTTTGTCCCATGAATCAGCCCCAGCATTTT. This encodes CASTLCPMNQPQHF.